The entry below gives a single T cell receptor beta chain sequence along with its context. Its cognate antigen has yet to be identified. Per-base qualities were not stored, and no clone one base away is much larger. Libraries were made using 5' RACE. Data came from an Illumina HiSeq 2000. Template switching added a universal primer binding site, and the final cDNA carried a unique molecular identifier that allowed TCR cDNA molecules to be counted accurately. Specific primers in the conserved constant-segment region were used to synthesize first-strand cDNA for the TCR alpha and beta chains. Each cDNA library was double barcoded, with a SMART-Mk sample barcode plus Illumina barcodes, to control for contamination. TruSeq adapter sequences and Illumina sample barcodes were added in two successive PCR steps. Sequencing of the TCR alpha and beta cDNA libraries was done on the Illumina HiSeq platform using custom primers. As for how the authors treated the data: MiGEC was used to process raw reads and extract unique molecular identifiers, and MiXCR was used to find CDR3 positions. Recombination models were inferred per individual with the repgenHMM and IGoR tools using an EM algorithm. The tcR package in R was used for shared clonotype analysis, with sharing normalized by the product of cloneset sizes. To study raw recombination free of thymic and clonal selection effects, out-of-frame nonproductive sequences were analyzed. TCRdb cleaned the public reads at Q25 with fastp, built clones with MiXCR and kept in-frame beta chains. Identical CDR3 protein sequences are pooled into one entry, listed with their most common genes and DNA. The V and J calls and clone size come from TCRdb's table, not from the authors' own analysis. In all, the sample holds roughly 1.6 million distinct CDR3 sequences, and around a third of those were seen once. 0.25% to 0.3% of the sample belongs to the ten largest clones.

The data were taken from a study of identical twins listed by TCRdb under 2016. In the study overall: To test whether fetal clonotypes persist, this study deep-sequenced TCR alpha and beta repertoires from monozygotic twins, from unrelated adults of various ages, and from cord blood. To rule out contamination, replicate twin experiments were performed at different times with different library preparation protocols. Here is what the overall study found, with its caveats: Recombination models systematically underestimated out-of-frame TCR alpha sharing in monozygotic twins but agreed with sharing between unrelated individuals. Invariant T cells such as MAIT and iNKT could partly confound zero-insertion analyses, though diverse VJ usage argued against this for most clonotypes. Abundant cord blood beta clonotypes carried fewer insertions; young adult naive repertoires showed a weaker similar trend, while memory repertoires showed none. A weaker excess of twin sharing was found in beta out-of-frame sequences because the signal-to-noise ratio was lowered by fewer shared sequences. Compared with coincidental sharing between unrelated individuals, out-of-frame TCR alpha sequences shared between twins had an excess of sequences with low generation probability. Because the same donors could not be followed over many years, the conclusions depended on cross-sectional statistical analysis.

All donors were healthy Caucasians. This receptor was identified in a newborn girl in good health. The sequenced sample was cord blood.

The CDR3 region: CASSIPGTIGPYEQYF. The bases are TGTGCCAGCAGCATACCCGGGACTATCGGACCCTACGAGCAGTACTTC. The rearranged segments are TRBV6-1 and TRBJ2-4, with 7 middle bases fitting TRBD2. The J call may be mistaken, given a closer DNA end match to TRBJ2-7. Its CDR3 holds 16 amino acids, cysteine through phenylalanine. Solely the CDR3 DNA is kept, with 48 bases framed from the first base. In the germline V gene, CDR1 corresponds to MNHNS and CDR2 to SASEGT.